What follows are 14 T cell receptor beta chains derived from one specimen sequenced in a study of cytomegalovirus exposure and HLA in healthy donors. Primers for the PCR totalled 60 Vbeta and 13 Jbeta. Some clones are missing from TCRdb's copy, which holds only in-frame ones; the method was immunoSEQ multiplex PCR. The table records 75,000 to 95,000 clones, roughly 81% of them present only once. Sequencing was done on a sample of PBMCs. Receptor source: a woman between 18 and 30 years old in good health and CMV-seropositive.

This chain joins TRBV6-1 and TRBJ2-6; D not resolved. V lost 2 bases and J 2 bases, leaving 7 bases between the germline ends. The germline CDR1 and CDR2 sequences are MNHNS and SASEGT. This CDR3 has 15 residues. CDR3 sequence (DNA): TGTGCCAGCAGTGAACAGGATACTGGGGCCAACGTCCTGACTTTC. Translation: CASSEQDTGANVLTF.

The chain is built from TRBV6-5 and TRBJ1-2, with D uncertain. CDR1 and CDR2 from the germline V gene are MNHEY and SVGAGI. Trimming removed 5 bases from V and 4 bases from J, with 17 bases in between. The CDR3 extends over 15 amino acids. CDR3 residues: CASSRTDSWGYGYTF. CDR3 bases: TGTGCCAGCAGTCGGACTGACTCTTGGGGCTATGGCTACACCTTC.

This sequence joins TRBV30 and TRBJ2-2; weak D call: TRBD1 (5 bases). Germline assignment: CDR1 GTSNPN and CDR2 SVGIG (reference sequence). V lost 2 bases and J lost 2, with 12 bases in between. The CDR3 has 15 amino acids. The CDR3 loop is CAWSRPGANTGELFF. As DNA, the CDR3 is TGTGCCTGGAGTCGGCCTGGGGCCAACACCGGGGAGCTGTTTTTT.

V gene TRBV6-1 combines with J gene TRBJ1-6; possible D gene TRBD1, 5 bases. Trimming took off 7 bases at V and 5 bases at J, with 9 bases between the two ends. Germline V gives CDR1 MNHNS, CDR2 SASEGT. The CDR3 loop spans 13 amino acids. In nucleotides, the CDR3 is TGTGCCAGCAAAACAGGTGATAATTCACCCCTCCACTTT. Translation: CASKTGDNSPLHF.

The chain couples TRBV19 to TRBJ1-5; no firm D call. V gave up 8 bases and J gave up 4 bases, with 15 bases separating them. Germline lookup yields CDR1 LNHDA and CDR2 SQIVND (reference sequence). The CDR3 consists of 14 residues. The CDR3 region has the DNA TGTGCCAGTGTGACGGTTCCCGGGAATCAGCCCCAGCATTTT. Translated: CASVTVPGNQPQHF.

The chain couples TRBV2 to TRBJ2-5; TRBD2 agrees at 8 bases. The CDR3 runs 17 residues. The V segment lost 5 bases and the J segment 5 bases; nucleotides outside the gene matches: 16. Per the germline V gene, CDR1 is SNHLY and CDR2 is FYNNEI. CDR3 sequence reads: CASSPSHPGLAGETQYF. CDR3 nucleotides: TGTGCCAGCAGTCCCTCCCACCCCGGACTAGCCGGGGAGACCCAGTACTTC. The full variable domain, with the rest looked up from reference TRBV2 and TRBJ2-5, is EPEVTQTPSHQVTQMGQEVILRCVPISNHLYFYWYRQILGQKVEFLVSFYNNEISEKSEIFDDQFSVERPDGSNFTLKIRSTKLEDSAMYFCASSPSHPGLAGETQYFGPGTRLLVL.

The chain combines TRBV18 with TRBJ2-7, with 8 bases lining up with TRBD2. This CDR3 spans 15 amino acids. Looked up from germline, CDR1 is KGHSH and CDR2 is LQKENI. V dropped 3 bases and J dropped 3; count of bases not matched to a gene: 7. CDR3 sequence reads: CASSPPIAGLYEQYF. CDR3 sequence (DNA): TGTGCCAGCTCACCCCCGATAGCGGGACTCTACGAGCAGTACTTC.

CDR3 DNA sequence: TGTGCCAGCAGCGGCCTACCTCACGGGAGCGTGTTTGAATACAATGAGCAGTTCTTC. Translated, it gives CASSGLPHGSVFEYNEQFF. The V call is TRBV4-2, the J call TRBJ2-1; the D gene is possibly TRBD2 (6 bases). This CDR3 region has 19 residues. From germline, CDR1 is LGHNA and CDR2 YNFKEQ. V was shortened by 5 bases and J by 4 bases, with 27 bases between the two germline ends.

The J gene is TRBJ2-5, the V gene TRBV6-5; D unresolved. V lost 5 bases and J lost 5, with 18 bases in between. Looked up from germline, CDR1 is MNHEY and CDR2 is SVGAGI. This CDR3 spans 15 amino acids. The CDR3 coding sequence is TGTGCCAGCAGTCCCTCGACAAGCCGTATGGAGACCCAGTACTTC. Translating it yields CASSPSTSRMETQYF.

The V and J genes are TRBV9 and TRBJ1-3; D gene uncertain. This CDR3 has 16 residues. CDR1 and CDR2 (germline): SGDLS, YYNGEE. The V end lost 0 bases, the J end lost 0 bases, and 10 bases lay between the germline ends. CDR3 protein: CASSVGSGHSGNTIYF. The CDR3 bases are TGTGCCAGCAGCGTAGGTTCGGGTCACTCTGGAAACACCATATATTTT.

The chain carries TRBV10-1 and TRBJ2-7; D is undetermined. The CDR3 spans 13 residues. V lost 1 base and J 1 base, leaving 5 bases between the germline ends. CDR1 is WNHNN, CDR2 SYGVQD, per germline (reference sequence). CDR3 in DNA: TGCGCCAGCAGTGAGTTTAAATCCTACGAGCAGTACTTC. It specifies CASSEFKSYEQYF.

V is TRBV4-1 and J is TRBJ2-3, with 9 bases lining up with TRBD2. Germline CDR1 and CDR2: MGHRA and YSYEKL. The CDR3 totals 20 residues. The ends lost 1 base at V and 1 base at J; junction bases unmatched: 15. CDR3 sequence reads: CASSQVVAGVSSYRTDTQYF. In nucleotides, the CDR3 is TGCGCCAGCAGCCAAGTTGTAGCGGGAGTGTCTTCTTACCGCACAGATACGCAGTATTTT.

The CDR3 here is CASSLVGLVNNEQFF. CDR3 DNA sequence: TGTGCCAGCAGCTTGGTCGGTCTAGTCAACAATGAGCAGTTCTTC. The chain links TRBV5-4 to TRBJ2-1; D gene ambiguous. The CDR3 contains 15 residues. The germline gives CDR1 SGHNT, CDR2 YYREEE (reference sequence). V was pared by 0 bases and J by 5 bases, with 12 bases between.

The chain joins TRBV5-1 to TRBJ1-3; D ambiguous. V shed 4 bases and J shed 0 bases, with 8 bases lying between them. The CDR3 has 14 residues. The germline V gene encodes CDR1 SGHRS and CDR2 YFSETQ. CDR3 amino acids: CASSHTNSGNTIYF. For the CDR3, the DNA is TGCGCCAGCAGCCACACAAACTCTGGAAACACCATATATTTT.